These 3 T cell receptor beta chains were all obtained from the same sample, sequenced in a study of blood T cell repertoires in COVID-19. Data came from immunoSEQ multiplex PCR; TCRdb stores just in-frame clones and leaves some out. The sample gives 100,000 to 150,000 clones, roughly 74% of which show up once; 6% is in the top ten. The sequencing sample was made of peripheral blood. The receptors shown here come from a man older than 75 with COVID-19, enrolled during active disease.

This chain connects TRBV5-1 to TRBJ2-1; TRBD2 aligns across 10 bases. This CDR3 is 14 amino acids long. Germline trimming cut 4 bases from V and 7 bases from J; bases unmatched to any gene: 5. The germline gives CDR1 SGHRS, CDR2 YFSETQ. The CDR3 region is CASSPPGLANEQFF. The CDR3, as DNA: TGCGCCAGCAGCCCACCGGGACTAGCGAATGAGCAGTTCTTC.

The rearrangement links TRBV6-2 or TRBV6-3 to TRBJ2-2; 7 bases are a match to TRBD2. CDR1 and CDR2 (germline): MNHEY, SVGEGT. After removal of 0 bases from V and 3 bases from J, the junction contained 7 bases not matched to a gene. The CDR3 spans 17 residues. CDR3 bases: TGTGCCAGCAGTTACTCGAGGGAGGGGACGGACACCGGGGAGCTGTTTTTT. Protein: CASSYSREGTDTGELFF.

CDR3 region: CASSSGTSGRVGDTQYF. The DNA for the CDR3 is TGTGCCAGCAGCTCCGGGACTAGCGGGAGGGTGGGAGATACGCAGTATTTT. The chain uses TRBV7-6 and TRBJ2-3; 16 bases are shared with TRBD2. Losses at the gene ends were 4 bases for V and 5 bases for J; bases not matched to a gene: 6. The germline V gene encodes CDR1 SGHVS and CDR2 FNYEAQ. The CDR3 extends over 17 amino acids.